A selection of T cell receptor beta chains follows, all from one sample in a study of blood T cell repertoires in COVID-19. Repertoires were generated with immunoSEQ multiplex PCR, while TCRdb's copy carries only in-frame clones and drops some. This table has 250,000 or so clones, 86% appearing once. Sequencing was carried out using peripheral blood. The receptor set was obtained from a woman between 25 and 40 years old with active or convalescent COVID-19. Both conserved end residues are part of each CDR3. Fields, in order: CDR3 protein, V gene, D gene, J gene, clone size. The D gene is left open where the match is weak. The listing skips clone size in some rows; elsewhere it reads once, few, many or a size class.

cdr3_aa: CASSQDGLEKTQYF
v_call: TRBV6-2/TRBV6-3
d_call: .
j_call: TRBJ2-5
clone_size: .

cdr3_aa: CASSLQGLDYGYTF
v_call: TRBV5-1
d_call: .
j_call: TRBJ1-2
clone_size: once

cdr3_aa: CASSVSSGGSNEQFF
v_call: TRBV9
d_call: TRBD2
j_call: TRBJ2-1
clone_size: .

cdr3_aa: CAISSQGGFEKLFF
v_call: TRBV10-3
d_call: .
j_call: TRBJ1-4
clone_size: once

cdr3_aa: CASSFRSAVEAFF
v_call: TRBV7-9
d_call: .
j_call: TRBJ1-1
clone_size: few

cdr3_aa: CASSQETSAGGYEQYF
v_call: TRBV4-1
d_call: TRBD2
j_call: TRBJ2-7
clone_size: few

cdr3_aa: CASHRGAGRFTEAFF
v_call: TRBV27
d_call: .
j_call: TRBJ1-1
clone_size: .

cdr3_aa: CASSFDRNTEAFF
v_call: TRBV5-4
d_call: .
j_call: TRBJ1-1
clone_size: .

cdr3_aa: CASSYYGQGGEAFF
v_call: TRBV6-5
d_call: TRBD1
j_call: TRBJ1-1
clone_size: .

cdr3_aa: CASSLTGASGNTIYF
v_call: TRBV5-5
d_call: .
j_call: TRBJ1-3
clone_size: .

cdr3_aa: CASSITVLPGEKLFF
v_call: TRBV19
d_call: .
j_call: TRBJ1-4
clone_size: .

cdr3_aa: CASSPDRVGTEAFF
v_call: TRBV7-3
d_call: TRBD1
j_call: TRBJ1-1
clone_size: .

cdr3_aa: CASSPTGHYGYTF
v_call: TRBV27
d_call: TRBD1
j_call: TRBJ1-2
clone_size: .

cdr3_aa: CASSFLGTGPHNEQFF
v_call: TRBV27
d_call: .
j_call: TRBJ2-1
clone_size: .

cdr3_aa: CASIPAQGGYGNTIYF
v_call: TRBV6-2/TRBV6-3
d_call: TRBD1
j_call: TRBJ1-3
clone_size: .

cdr3_aa: CASGLVAAGTQYF
v_call: TRBV12-5
d_call: .
j_call: TRBJ2-3
clone_size: .

cdr3_aa: CASGQEGIGDTQYF
v_call: TRBV12-5
d_call: .
j_call: TRBJ2-3
clone_size: .

cdr3_aa: CAGGGGRRNEQFF
v_call: TRBV28
d_call: TRBD2
j_call: TRBJ2-1
clone_size: once

cdr3_aa: CASSWRGPGETQYF
v_call: TRBV6-2/TRBV6-3
d_call: .
j_call: TRBJ2-5
clone_size: .

cdr3_aa: CAWSVGQNSNQPQHF
v_call: TRBV30
d_call: .
j_call: TRBJ1-5
clone_size: once

cdr3_aa: CATSDALKGLAGSGTGELFF
v_call: TRBV24-1
d_call: TRBD2
j_call: TRBJ2-2
clone_size: .

cdr3_aa: CASSLDVGGTDYGYTF
v_call: TRBV7-8
d_call: TRBD1
j_call: TRBJ1-2
clone_size: .

cdr3_aa: CASSLRSDNSPLHF
v_call: TRBV5-1
d_call: .
j_call: TRBJ1-6
clone_size: .

cdr3_aa: CASSSGQVQETQYF
v_call: TRBV5-1
d_call: TRBD1
j_call: TRBJ2-5
clone_size: .

cdr3_aa: CASSIADFNTEAFF
v_call: TRBV19
d_call: .
j_call: TRBJ1-1
clone_size: .

cdr3_aa: CASSPGTSGELFF
v_call: TRBV7-2
d_call: TRBD2
j_call: TRBJ2-2
clone_size: .

cdr3_aa: CASTPDSTTYEQYF
v_call: TRBV6-6
d_call: .
j_call: TRBJ2-7
clone_size: .

cdr3_aa: CASSHPGQNQPQHF
v_call: TRBV4-1
d_call: .
j_call: TRBJ1-5
clone_size: .

cdr3_aa: CASSRRVGNTEAFF
v_call: TRBV7-2
d_call: .
j_call: TRBJ1-1
clone_size: .

cdr3_aa: CASSSRQDYYGYTF
v_call: TRBV5-6
d_call: .
j_call: TRBJ1-2
clone_size: few

cdr3_aa: CASSYRGLAGNTIYF
v_call: TRBV5-6
d_call: TRBD1
j_call: TRBJ1-3
clone_size: .

cdr3_aa: CASSTQGYYSNQPQHF
v_call: TRBV19
d_call: .
j_call: TRBJ1-5
clone_size: few